This entry is about one T cell receptor beta chain. No antigen is known for it. Base qualities are not recorded, but no much larger clone differs from it by a single base. The data were obtained in a study of T-cell reconstitution after alpha-beta-depleted transplantation in children (TCRdb year 2016). Some background on the complete study: Using TCR repertoire profiling, the study followed T-cell immune reconstitution in a quantitative way in children after TCRalphabeta/CD19-depleted allogeneic hematopoietic cell transplantation. Study-level results and caveats: The frequencies of hyperexpanded clones fell over the following months, and after one year, T-cell counts and TCRbeta diversity were mostly attributed to newly produced T cells. Apparently early alphabetaT-cell count recovery about two months after transplant reportedly relied on only several hundred rapidly expanded clones derived from non-depleted graft cells. The high TCRbeta diversity at day 60 in some patients was ascribed to recipient T cells and intrathymic progenitors that had survived conditioning.

Sample time point, as interpreted from the label and publication: day 60 (about 2 months) after transplantation. What the treatment or condition label conveys for this sample: allogeneic hematopoietic cell transplantation with graft depleted of TCRalphabeta T cells and CD19 B cells. The transplant recipients were children given TCRalphabeta/CD19-depleted allogeneic hematopoietic cell grafts. According to the germline V gene (reference sequence), CDR1 reads LNHDA and CDR2 reads SQIVND. Taken from cysteine to phenylalanine, the CDR3 has 15 residues. Kept here is only the CDR3 DNA, which spans 45 bases and is read in frame from base 1. The junction shows trimming of 1 base on V and 2 bases on J, plus 12 bases between the germline ends. Library creation used PCR. For sequencing, an Illumina HiSeq 2500 was employed. TCR library preparation used molecular barcoding, with unique molecular identifiers applied to normalize quantification of the TCRbeta repertoire. Clones were called with MiXCR by TCRdb after fastp trimmed the public reads at Q25, and only in-frame beta chains were retained. Rows are combined by CDR3 protein, so each entry shows the most common genes and DNA. Recorded for this sample are 19,000 or so distinct CDR3 sequences; 10% to 15% of them occurred a single time. 35% of the sample is taken by the ten largest.

The sequence came from a female patient aged 2-9 years who had a stem cell transplant for congenital amegakaryocytic thrombocytopenia, so the T cells may come from the graft donor. Sequencing was performed on PBMCs, mostly from graft donor cells, taken 60 days after TCRalphabeta/CD19-depleted stem cell transplant. The V gene is TRBV19 and the J gene is TRBJ2-7; possibly the D gene is TRBD1, per 5 matching bases. The nucleotide sequence is TGTGCCAGTAGTATAGGGGCAGGGAAAACCTACGAGCAGTACTTC. The translation is CASSIGAGKTYEQYF.